Listed here are 23 T cell receptor beta chains from one sample, sequenced in a study of blood T cells in healthy people across ages. A second roughly 7 to 11 cycle PCR used barcoded and J-beta primers. Via MiXCR, TCRdb re-called the 5' RACE reads, giving one row per CDR3 protein. The data contain approximately 1.5 million distinct CDR3 sequences, approximately 42% of them singletons. Source material: blood. These receptors were collected from a woman under 30 in good health.

This clonotype was detected only a few times. CDR3 sequence: CASRSGTSSQETQYF. The CDR3 coding sequence is TGCGCCAGCAGATCCGGGACTTCCTCTCAAGAGACCCAGTACTTC. This chain links TRBV5-1 with TRBJ2-5; a weak D match, TRBD2 (6 bases). V was shortened by 5 bases and J by 2 bases, with 16 bases between the two germline ends. CDR3 length equals 15 residues. Looked up from germline, CDR1 is SGHRS and CDR2 is YFSETQ.

With regard to this clonotype: A junction end diverges from the germline sequence, so it may reflect a read error. This rearrangement joins TRBV6-2 or TRBV6-3 to TRBJ2-7, with a possible D match to TRBD2 (6 bases). Near its end, the DNA agrees better with TRBJ2-5, so the J call may be wrong. Germline V lookup: CDR1 MNHEY, CDR2 SVGEGT. CDR3 length: 16 amino acids. The CDR3: CASSFPKSRLVKTQYF. In nucleotides, the CDR3 is TGCGCCAGCAGTTTCCCAAAGTCTCGACTAGTAAAGACCCAGTACTTC.

This clonotype was seen a handful of times. The chain combines TRBV6-2 or TRBV6-3 with TRBJ2-7; 13 bases line up with TRBD2. The CDR3 is 16 residues long. With 7 bases clipped from V and 0 bases from J, the junction kept 6 bases outside the gene matches. Looked up from germline, CDR1 is MNHEY and CDR2 is SVGEGT. The CDR3, as DNA: TGTGCCAGCAAGGGACTAGCGGGACCATTCTCCTACGAGCAGTACTTC. Translated, it gives CASKGLAGPFSYEQYF.

This clonotype came up a few times. The genes are TRBV15 and TRBJ1-4, with D hard to call. Germline CDR1 and CDR2: LNHNV and YYDKDF (reference sequence). V lost 0 bases and J lost 6, with 5 bases in between. CDR3 length: 13 residues. The CDR3 DNA sequence: TGTGCCACCAGCAGAGATCTCGATGAAAAACTGTTTTTT. It translates to CATSRDLDEKLFF.

This clonotype was recorded a few times. In DNA form, the CDR3 reads TGCAGTGCGGCCGGATTGGGGGAAAACATTCAGTACTTC. This codes for CSAAGLGENIQYF. V and J are TRBV20-1 and TRBJ2-7; tentatively, D is TRBD1 or TRBD2 (5 bases each). The DNA end favors TRBJ2-4, so the J call may be wrong. Germline values: CDR1 DFQATT, CDR2 SNEGSKA (reference sequence). The CDR3 consists of 13 residues.

The sample holds a few counts of this clonotype. The chain couples TRBV15 to TRBJ2-3, with a tentative D call TRBD2 (6 bases). The CDR3 consists of 13 residues. V dropped 9 bases and J dropped 5 bases, with 15 bases sitting between them. The V gene's germline CDR1 is LNHNV and CDR2 YYDKDF (reference sequence). CDR3 in DNA: TGTGCCACATCCGGAGGGCCAGAAGATACGCAGTATTTT. It codes for CATSGGPEDTQYF. Based on the CDR3 plus reference TRBV15 and TRBJ2-3, the full variable domain is DAMVIQNPRYQVTQFGKPVTLSCSQTLNHNVMYWYQQKSSQAPKLLFHYYDKDFNNEADTPDNFQSRRPNTSFCFLDIRSPGLGDTAMYLCATSGGPEDTQYFGPGTRLTVL.

The chain couples TRBV27 to TRBJ2-2; TRBD1 agrees at 10 bases. CDR1 is MNHEY, CDR2 SMNVEV, per germline (reference sequence). Losses at the gene ends were 7 bases for V and 3 bases for J; bases not matched to a gene: 5. The CDR3 is 15 residues long. CDR3 nucleotide sequence: TGTGCCAGCACTCTGACAGGGGGCTACACCGGGGAGCTGTTTTTT. This sequence encodes CASTLTGGYTGELFF.

The chain carries TRBV5-1 and TRBJ1-2; possible D gene TRBD1, 6 bases. This CDR3 is built from 14 residues. V shed 2 bases and J shed 7 bases, with 15 bases lying between them. CDR1 and CDR2 from the germline V gene are SGHRS and YFSETQ. The CDR3 protein is CASSFSGGGLGYTF. The CDR3 DNA follows: TGCGCCAGCAGCTTTTCCGGGGGCGGCCTTGGCTACACCTTC.

V usage is TRBV20-1 and J usage is TRBJ2-7, with no clear D. CDR1 and CDR2 from the germline V gene are DFQATT and SNEGSKA (reference sequence). The CDR3 is 14 amino acids. The V and J ends lost 0 bases and 2 bases respectively, with 11 bases between them. CDR3 nucleotides: TGCAGTGCTAGAGATACGTCCCAGCCCTACGAGCAGTACTTC. This sequence encodes CSARDTSQPYEQYF.

The J gene is TRBJ2-3, the V gene TRBV20-1, with no clear D. CDR1 and CDR2 (germline): DFQATT, SNEGSKA (reference sequence). CDR3 length equals 11 residues. V lost 6 bases to trimming and J lost 3 bases, with 7 bases between them. In DNA, the CDR3 is TGCAGTGCAACCGGAACAGATACGCAGTATTTT. It yields the protein CSATGTDTQYF.

This clonotype was seen a handful of times. This chain links TRBV29-1 with TRBJ2-7, with 8 positions matching TRBD1. Germline values: CDR1 SQVTM, CDR2 ANQGSEA. With 4 bases clipped from V and 3 bases from J, the junction kept 8 bases outside the gene matches. The CDR3 extends over 14 amino acids. The CDR3, as DNA: TGCAGCGTTGGACAGGGGACGTTCAACTACGAGCAGTACTTC. Residues: CSVGQGTFNYEQYF.

CDR3 amino acids: CASTRLPETQYF. The CDR3 DNA reads TGTGCCAGCACCAGACTACCAGAGACCCAGTACTTC. This sequence joins TRBV5-6 and TRBJ2-5, with TRBD2 as a possible D gene (5 bases). Per the germline V gene, CDR1 is SGHDT and CDR2 is YYEEEE. Trimming removed 6 bases at V and 4 bases at J, with 10 bases between. This CDR3 comprises 12 residues.

This clonotype appeared a few times. The J gene is TRBJ2-7, the V gene TRBV11-2, with a weak D call TRBD2 (6 bases). Deletions cut 5 bases from V and 2 bases from J, with 13 bases between. Germline assignment: CDR1 SGHAT and CDR2 FQNNGV. The CDR3 sequence is 14 residues long. CDR3 amino acids: CASSHVKRAYEQYF. The CDR3 DNA reads TGTGCCAGCAGCCACGTAAAGCGGGCCTACGAGCAGTACTTC.

The rearrangement links TRBV7-8 to TRBJ1-5; weak D call: TRBD1 (6 bases). The germline V and J ends were trimmed by 5 bases and 9 bases, with 17 bases remaining between them. The CDR3 consists of 14 residues. CDR1 and CDR2 (germline): SGHVS, FQNEAQ. The CDR3 is CASSRTEGRRPQHF. In DNA, the CDR3 is TGTGCCAGCAGCCGGACAGAGGGACGTCGGCCCCAGCATTTT. Full variable domain (missing parts from reference TRBV7-8 and TRBJ1-5): GAGVSQSPRYKVAKRGQDVALRCDPISGHVSLFWYQQALGQGPEFLTYFQNEAQLDKSGLPSDRFFAERPEGSVSTLKIQRTQQEDSAVYLCASSRTEGRRPQHFGDGTRLSIL.

This clonotype has a handful of counts. The V call is TRBV7-9, the J call TRBJ1-5; no firm D call. The CDR3 spans 11 residues. Germline CDR1 reads SEHNR; CDR2 reads FQNEAQ (reference sequence). Trimming left V 2 bases short and J 9 bases short, with 5 bases between. The CDR3 is CASSLQGPQHF. The CDR3 nucleotides read TGTGCCAGCAGCTTACAAGGGCCCCAGCATTTT. Looking up the rest from reference TRBV7-9 and TRBJ1-5 gives the full variable domain: DTGVSQNPRHKITKRGQNVTFRCDPISEHNRLYWYRQTLGQGPEFLTYFQNEAQLEKSRLLSDRFSAERPKGSFSTLEIQRTEQGDSAMYLCASSLQGPQHFGDGTRLSIL.

This clonotype was seen a few times. The chain carries TRBV12-3 or TRBV12-4 and TRBJ2-7; D perhaps matches TRBD1 (6 bases). V lost 5 bases and J lost 0, with 14 bases in between. The CDR3 is 15 amino acids. The CDR3 is CASSEDSPYSYEQYF. The CDR3, as DNA: TGTGCCAGCAGTGAGGACAGCCCTTACTCCTACGAGCAGTACTTC.

The gene calls are TRBV4-1 and TRBJ2-1, with D possibly being TRBD1 (6 bases). Per germline, CDR1 MGHRA and CDR2 YSYEKL. This CDR3 is built from 16 residues. V was pared by 0 bases and J by 2 bases, with 11 bases between. DNA of the CDR3: TGCGCCAGCAGCCAAGAGAACAGGGACGCCTACAATGAGCAGTTCTTC. The encoded protein is CASSQENRDAYNEQFF.

The table lists this clonotype with a few counts. This chain links TRBV29-1 with TRBJ1-1; possible D gene TRBD1, 6 bases. Germline V gene sequence: CDR1 SQVTM, CDR2 ANQGSEA. The V and J ends lost 6 bases and 1 base respectively, with 15 bases between them. The CDR3 loop spans 14 amino acids. CDR3 sequence (DNA): TGCAGCGTACAGGGTCTATTGAGGAACACTGAAGCTTTCTTT. As protein: CSVQGLLRNTEAFF.

The chain uses TRBV7-9 and TRBJ1-1, with D perhaps TRBD1 (5 bases). The CDR3 runs 14 residues. V was clipped by 7 bases and J by 4 bases, with 16 bases between them. Per the germline V gene, CDR1 is SEHNR and CDR2 is FQNEAQ (reference sequence). The DNA for the CDR3 is TGTGCCAGCACACTGGGGCCGGGGTCCACTGAAGCTTTCTTT. Translating it yields CASTLGPGSTEAFF. The complete variable domain, with remaining parts taken from reference TRBV7-9 and TRBJ1-1, reads DTGVSQNPRHKITKRGQNVTFRCDPISEHNRLYWYRQTLGQGPEFLTYFQNEAQLEKSRLLSDRFSAERPKGSFSTLEIQRTEQGDSAMYLCASTLGPGSTEAFFGQGTRLTVV.

The sample holds many counts of this clonotype. The chain combines TRBV29-1 with TRBJ2-5; 10 bases align to TRBD1. The CDR3 runs to 14 residues. Germline V CDR1 and CDR2: SQVTM, ANQGSEA. The trim removed 5 bases at V and 11 bases at J, leaving 14 bases unmatched. The CDR3 region has the DNA TGCAGCGTTTATACGGGGGGGACAGGGGAGAAGCAGTACTTC. As protein: CSVYTGGTGEKQYF.

This clonotype was observed a few times. A much larger clonotype is one base distant, so this may be a read error. The chain is built from TRBV20-1 and TRBJ1-5; D gene ambiguous. Germline V lookup: CDR1 DFQATT, CDR2 SNEGSKA (reference sequence). This CDR3 has 15 amino acids. DNA for the CDR3: TGCGGTGCTAGGTGGGTGGGGATGGGCAATCAGCCCCAGCATTTT. This codes for CGARWVGMGNQPQHF.

J is TRBJ2-3 and V is TRBV12-3 or TRBV12-4; TRBD2 matches at 16 bases. The CDR3 runs 18 residues. J lost 2 bases, V lost 8 bases, and 10 bases had no gene match. The CDR3 sequence: CASGKGTSGRGNTDTQYF. DNA for the CDR3: TGTGCCAGCGGCAAAGGGACTAGCGGGAGGGGAAACACAGATACGCAGTATTTT.

The gene calls are TRBV6-6 and TRBJ1-1, with 7 bases that match TRBD1. Germline V lookup: CDR1 MNHNY, CDR2 SVGAGI (reference sequence). There are 16 residues in the CDR3. J gave up 0 bases and V 2 bases, and 6 bases lay outside the gene matches. The CDR3 spells CASSYQPTGMNTEAFF. The CDR3 nucleotides are TGTGCCAGCAGTTACCAGCCGACAGGGATGAACACTGAAGCTTTCTTT.